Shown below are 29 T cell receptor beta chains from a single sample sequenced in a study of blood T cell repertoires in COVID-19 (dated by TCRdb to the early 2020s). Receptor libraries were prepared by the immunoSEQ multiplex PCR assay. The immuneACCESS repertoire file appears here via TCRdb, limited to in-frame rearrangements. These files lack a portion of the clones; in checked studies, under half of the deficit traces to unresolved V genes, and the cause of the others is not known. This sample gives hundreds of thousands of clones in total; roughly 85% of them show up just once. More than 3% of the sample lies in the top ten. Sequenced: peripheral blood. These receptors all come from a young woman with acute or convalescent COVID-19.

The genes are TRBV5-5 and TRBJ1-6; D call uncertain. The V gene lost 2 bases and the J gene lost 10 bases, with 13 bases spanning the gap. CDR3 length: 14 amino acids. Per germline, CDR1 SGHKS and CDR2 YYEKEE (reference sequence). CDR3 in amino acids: CASSLEEGSSPLHF. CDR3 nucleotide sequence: TGTGCCAGCAGCTTAGAAGAGGGAAGCTCACCCCTCCACTTT.

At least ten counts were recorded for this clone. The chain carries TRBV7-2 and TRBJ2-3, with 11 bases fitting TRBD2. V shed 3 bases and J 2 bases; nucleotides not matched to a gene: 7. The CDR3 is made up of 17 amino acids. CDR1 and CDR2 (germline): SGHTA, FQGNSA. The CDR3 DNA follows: TGTGCCAGCAGCTTTCTGGTAGCGGGAGGGATCACAGATACGCAGTATTTT. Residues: CASSFLVAGGITDTQYF.

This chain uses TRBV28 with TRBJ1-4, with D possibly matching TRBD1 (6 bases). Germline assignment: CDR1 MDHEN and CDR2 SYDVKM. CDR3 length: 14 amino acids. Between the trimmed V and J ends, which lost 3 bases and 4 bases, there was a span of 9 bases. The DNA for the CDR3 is TGTGCCAGCAGTTTCAGGGGCCTTAATGAAAAACTGTTTTTT. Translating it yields CASSFRGLNEKLFF. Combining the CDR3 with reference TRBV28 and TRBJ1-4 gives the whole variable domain DVKVTQSSRYLVKRTGEKVFLECVQDMDHENMFWYRQDPGLGLRLIYFSYDVKMKEKGDIPEGYSVSREKKERFSLILESASTNQTSMYLCASSFRGLNEKLFFGSGTQLSVL.

The CDR3 region is CASSVQGIDGYTF. In nucleotides, the CDR3 is TGTGCCAGTAGTGTACAGGGGATAGATGGCTACACCTTC. The genes are TRBV19 and TRBJ1-2; 7 nucleotides align to TRBD1. From germline, CDR1 is LNHDA and CDR2 SQIVND (reference sequence). The CDR3 has 13 amino acids. V was pared by 5 bases and J by 6 bases, with 6 bases of the junction left unmatched.

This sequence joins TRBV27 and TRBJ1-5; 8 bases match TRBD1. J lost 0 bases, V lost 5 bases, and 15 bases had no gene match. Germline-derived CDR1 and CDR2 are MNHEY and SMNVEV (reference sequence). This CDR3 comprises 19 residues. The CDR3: CASSPQRQGRTYSNQPQHF. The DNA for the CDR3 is TGTGCCAGCAGTCCACAACGACAGGGGAGGACTTATAGCAATCAGCCCCAGCATTTT.

The CDR3 spells CASSPGTSGISEQFF. In nucleotides, the CDR3 is TGTGCCAGCAGTCCGGGGACTAGCGGGATCTCTGAGCAGTTCTTC. The V and J genes are TRBV28 and TRBJ2-1; 13 bases fit TRBD2. The CDR3 spans 15 residues. CDR1 MDHEN and CDR2 SYDVKM come from the germline V gene. V lost 5 bases, J lost 9 bases, and 7 bases stayed unmatched.

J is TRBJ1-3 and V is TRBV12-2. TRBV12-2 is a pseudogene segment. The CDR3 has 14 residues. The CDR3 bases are TGTGCAAGTCGCCCAGGGAGGTCTGGAAACACCATATATTTT. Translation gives CASRPGRSGNTIYF.

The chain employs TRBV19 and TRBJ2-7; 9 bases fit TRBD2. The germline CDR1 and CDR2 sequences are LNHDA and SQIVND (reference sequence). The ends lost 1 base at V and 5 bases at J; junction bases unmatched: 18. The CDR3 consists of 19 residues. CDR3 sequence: CASSIVGASVAGVWNEQYF. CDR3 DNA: TGTGCCAGTAGTATAGTCGGGGCATCCGTAGCGGGAGTTTGGAACGAGCAGTACTTC.

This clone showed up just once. The CDR3 here is CASSVVSGGALGELFF. The CDR3 nucleotides read TGTGCCAGCAGCGTAGTGAGCGGGGGGGCCCTCGGGGAGCTGTTTTTT. The chain couples TRBV9 to TRBJ2-2; 10 bases map to TRBD2. The CDR3 totals 16 residues. Losses at the gene ends were 0 bases for V and 7 bases for J; bases not matched to a gene: 6. Germline V lookup: CDR1 SGDLS, CDR2 YYNGEE.

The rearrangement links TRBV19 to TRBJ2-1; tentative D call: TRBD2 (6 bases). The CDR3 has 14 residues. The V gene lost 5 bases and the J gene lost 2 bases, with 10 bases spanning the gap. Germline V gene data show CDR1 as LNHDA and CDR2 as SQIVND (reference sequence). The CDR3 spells CASSPAGPYNEQFF. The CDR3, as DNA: TGTGCCAGTAGTCCAGCGGGCCCCTACAATGAGCAGTTCTTC.

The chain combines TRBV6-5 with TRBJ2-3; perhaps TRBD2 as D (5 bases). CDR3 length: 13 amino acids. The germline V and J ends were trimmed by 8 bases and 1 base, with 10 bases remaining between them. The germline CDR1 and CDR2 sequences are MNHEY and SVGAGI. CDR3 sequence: CASLLRGTDTQYF. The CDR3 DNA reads TGTGCCAGCTTGTTGAGGGGCACAGATACGCAGTATTTT.

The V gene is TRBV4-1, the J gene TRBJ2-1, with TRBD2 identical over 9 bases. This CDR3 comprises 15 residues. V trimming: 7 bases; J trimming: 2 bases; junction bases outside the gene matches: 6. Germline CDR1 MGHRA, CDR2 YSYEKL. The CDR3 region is CASTRLAAPYNEQFF. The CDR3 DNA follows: TGCGCCAGCACCCGACTAGCGGCCCCCTACAATGAGCAGTTCTTC.

The CDR3: CASSLDLSSYNEQFF. CDR3 nucleotides: TGTGCCAGCAGTTTAGATTTGAGCTCCTACAATGAGCAGTTCTTC. The rearrangement uses TRBV6-5 and TRBJ2-1; the D is unclear. The CDR3 is 15 amino acids. V lost 4 bases, J lost 0 bases, and 10 bases lay in between. CDR1 and CDR2 (germline): MNHEY, SVGAGI.

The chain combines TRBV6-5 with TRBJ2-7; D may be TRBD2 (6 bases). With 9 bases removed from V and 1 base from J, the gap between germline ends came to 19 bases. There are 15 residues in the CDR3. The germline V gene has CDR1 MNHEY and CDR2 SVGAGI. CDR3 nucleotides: TGTGCCAGTCTCCCTCCGGGAGCTCCATCCTACGAGCAGTACTTC. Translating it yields CASLPPGAPSYEQYF.

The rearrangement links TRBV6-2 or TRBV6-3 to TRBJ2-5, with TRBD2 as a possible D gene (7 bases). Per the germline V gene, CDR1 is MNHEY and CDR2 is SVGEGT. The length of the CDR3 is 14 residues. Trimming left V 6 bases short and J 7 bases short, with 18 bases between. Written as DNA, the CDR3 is TGTGCCAGCAGCTGGGGGGGCCCCGGGGGGACCCAGTACTTC. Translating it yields CASSWGGPGGTQYF.

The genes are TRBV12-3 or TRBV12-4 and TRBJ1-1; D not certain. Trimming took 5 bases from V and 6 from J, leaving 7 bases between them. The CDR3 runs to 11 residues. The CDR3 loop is CASSNGPEAFF. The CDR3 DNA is TGTGCCAGCAGTAACGGTCCTGAAGCTTTCTTT.

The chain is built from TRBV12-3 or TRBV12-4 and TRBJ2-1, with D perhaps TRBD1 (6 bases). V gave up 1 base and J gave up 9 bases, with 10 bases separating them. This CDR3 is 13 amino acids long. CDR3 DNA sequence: TGTGCCAGCAGTTTAGGGACAGTAAGTGAGCAGTTCTTC. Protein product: CASSLGTVSEQFF.

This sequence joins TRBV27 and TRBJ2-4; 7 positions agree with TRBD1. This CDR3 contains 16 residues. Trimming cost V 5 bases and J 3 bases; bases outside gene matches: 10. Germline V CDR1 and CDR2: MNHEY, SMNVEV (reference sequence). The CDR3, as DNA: TGTGCCAGCAGTCCGAGGACAGGTTGGAACAAAAACATTCAGTACTTC. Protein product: CASSPRTGWNKNIQYF.

The CDR3 loop is CASSLKWETQYF. For the CDR3, the DNA is TGTGCCAGCAGCCTAAAATGGGAGACCCAGTACTTC. This chain joins TRBV12-3 or TRBV12-4 and TRBJ2-5; D is undetermined. The CDR3 loop spans 12 amino acids. V lost 6 bases, J lost 5 bases, and 10 bases lay in between.

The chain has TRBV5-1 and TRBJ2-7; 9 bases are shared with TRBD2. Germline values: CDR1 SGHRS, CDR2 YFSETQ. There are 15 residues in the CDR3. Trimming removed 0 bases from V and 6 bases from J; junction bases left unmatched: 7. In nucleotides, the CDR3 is TGCGCCAGCAGCTTGGAGCCTAGCGGGAACGGCGAGCAGTACTTC. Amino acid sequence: CASSLEPSGNGEQYF.

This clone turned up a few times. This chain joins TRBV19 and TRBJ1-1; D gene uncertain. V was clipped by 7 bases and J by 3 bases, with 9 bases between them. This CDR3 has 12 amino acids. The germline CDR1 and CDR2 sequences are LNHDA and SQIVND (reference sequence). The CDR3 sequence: CASTGWDTEAFF. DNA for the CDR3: TGTGCCAGTACAGGTTGGGACACTGAAGCTTTCTTT.

CDR3 residues: CASSPSTIYSGNTIYF. CDR3 DNA: TGTGCCAGCAGTCCGTCGACAATATACTCTGGAAACACCATATATTTT. The rearrangement joins TRBV6-6 to TRBJ1-3; no definite D call. The germline V gene has CDR1 MNHNY and CDR2 SVGAGI (reference sequence). This CDR3 is 16 amino acids long. V shed 5 bases and J shed 0 bases, with 14 bases lying between them.

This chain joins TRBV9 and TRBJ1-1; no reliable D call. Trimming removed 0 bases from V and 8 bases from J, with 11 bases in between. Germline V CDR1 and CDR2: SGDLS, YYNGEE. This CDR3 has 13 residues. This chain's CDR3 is CASSVVPSEEAFF. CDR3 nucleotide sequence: TGTGCCAGCAGCGTAGTCCCTTCCGAGGAAGCTTTCTTT.

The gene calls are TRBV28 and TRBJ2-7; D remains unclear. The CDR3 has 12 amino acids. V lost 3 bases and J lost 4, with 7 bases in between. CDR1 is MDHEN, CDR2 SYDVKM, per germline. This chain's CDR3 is CASSLSFYEQYF. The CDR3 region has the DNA TGTGCCAGCAGTTTGTCATTTTACGAGCAGTACTTC.

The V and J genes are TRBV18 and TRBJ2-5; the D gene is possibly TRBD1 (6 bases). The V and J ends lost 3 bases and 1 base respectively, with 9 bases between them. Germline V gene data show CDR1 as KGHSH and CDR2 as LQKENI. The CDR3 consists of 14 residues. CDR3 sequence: CASSPRDTQETQYF. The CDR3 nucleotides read TGTGCCAGCTCACCCCGGGACACCCAAGAGACCCAGTACTTC.

The CDR3 DNA sequence: TGCGCCAGCAGCCAGGGGACAGGCGATGGTGGCTACACCTTC. Translation: CASSQGTGDGGYTF. J is TRBJ1-2 and V is TRBV5-1, with 8 bases matching TRBD1. CDR1 SGHRS and CDR2 YFSETQ come from the germline V gene. The CDR3 sequence is 14 residues long. J gave up 7 bases and V 4 bases, and 9 bases lay outside the gene matches.

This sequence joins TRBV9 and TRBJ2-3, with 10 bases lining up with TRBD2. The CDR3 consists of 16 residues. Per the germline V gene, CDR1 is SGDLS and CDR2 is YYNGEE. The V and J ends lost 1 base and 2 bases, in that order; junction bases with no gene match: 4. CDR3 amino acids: CASSVLAGGITDTQYF. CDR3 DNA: TGTGCCAGCAGCGTATTAGCGGGGGGAATCACAGATACGCAGTATTTT.

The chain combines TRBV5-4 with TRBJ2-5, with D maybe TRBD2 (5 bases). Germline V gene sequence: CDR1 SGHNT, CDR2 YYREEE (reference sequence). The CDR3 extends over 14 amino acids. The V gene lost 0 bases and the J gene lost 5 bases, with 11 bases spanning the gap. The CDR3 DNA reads TGTGCCAGCAGCTTGGCAGCGGTAGGGGAGACCCAGTACTTC. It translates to CASSLAAVGETQYF.

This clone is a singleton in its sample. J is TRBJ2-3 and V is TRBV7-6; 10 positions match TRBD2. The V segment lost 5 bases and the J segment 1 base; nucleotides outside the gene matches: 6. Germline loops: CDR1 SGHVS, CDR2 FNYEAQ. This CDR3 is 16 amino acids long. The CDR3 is CASSERTSGRTDTQYF. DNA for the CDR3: TGTGCCAGCAGCGAACGGACTAGCGGCCGCACAGATACGCAGTATTTT.